This is a list of T cell receptor beta chains from one sample in a study of blood T cell repertoires in COVID-19. The repertoire was sequenced with immunoSEQ multiplex PCR; TCRdb's copy has only in-frame clones and lacks some. The sample comprises 65,000 to 90,000 clones, 84% of which are singletons, and around 28% rests with the top ten. The sequencing input was peripheral blood. The receptors derive from a human donor in a cohort sampled during active COVID-19. CDR3s leave out the opening cysteine and the closing phenylalanine or tryptophan.

TRBV27	TRBJ2-7	ASSLTSGGRTYEQY
TRBV28	TRBJ2-2	ASQLAGATGELF
TRBV5-4	TRBJ2-3	ASSSSSVGTDTQY
TRBV5-1	TRBJ2-5	ASSLGGRRETQY
TRBV2	TRBJ2-4	ASSLTGGASKNIQY
TRBV7-9	TRBJ2-1	ASSLALGGLYNEQF
TRBV19	TRBJ2-1	ASSIRTGAYNEQF
TRBV5-1	TRBJ2-1	ASSLGQRIGNEQF
TRBV5-1	TRBJ1-1	ASSFDRKNTEAF
TRBV3-1/TRBV3-2	TRBJ1-4	ASSQRADRAKLF